This T cell receptor (beta chain) emerged from a study of blood T cell repertoires in COVID-19. At the level of the study: There were acute and convalescent COVID-19 samples, and they came from the United States, Italy and Spain. The cDNA or gDNA used as material had been derived from T cells, B-cell-depleted T cells, or PBMCs.

Produced via immunoSEQ multiplex PCR; TCRdb's table is partial and in-frame only. The repertoire consists of about 170,000 clones, with around 90% occurring once and the leading ten covering under 0.7%. This receptor was taken from a man in his 60s with COVID-19, enrolled during active disease. Material: peripheral blood.

The CDR3 reads CASSQATARGRGAGTQYF. CDR3 DNA sequence: TGCGCCAGCAGCCAAGCAACGGCCAGGGGACGGGGGGCAGGGACCCAGTACTTC. This rearrangement joins TRBV4-1 to TRBJ2-5; possible D gene TRBD2, 7 bases. In germline, CDR1 is MGHRA, CDR2 YSYEKL. Trimming cost V 1 base and J 7 bases, with 25 bases left between them. CDR3 length: 18 residues.